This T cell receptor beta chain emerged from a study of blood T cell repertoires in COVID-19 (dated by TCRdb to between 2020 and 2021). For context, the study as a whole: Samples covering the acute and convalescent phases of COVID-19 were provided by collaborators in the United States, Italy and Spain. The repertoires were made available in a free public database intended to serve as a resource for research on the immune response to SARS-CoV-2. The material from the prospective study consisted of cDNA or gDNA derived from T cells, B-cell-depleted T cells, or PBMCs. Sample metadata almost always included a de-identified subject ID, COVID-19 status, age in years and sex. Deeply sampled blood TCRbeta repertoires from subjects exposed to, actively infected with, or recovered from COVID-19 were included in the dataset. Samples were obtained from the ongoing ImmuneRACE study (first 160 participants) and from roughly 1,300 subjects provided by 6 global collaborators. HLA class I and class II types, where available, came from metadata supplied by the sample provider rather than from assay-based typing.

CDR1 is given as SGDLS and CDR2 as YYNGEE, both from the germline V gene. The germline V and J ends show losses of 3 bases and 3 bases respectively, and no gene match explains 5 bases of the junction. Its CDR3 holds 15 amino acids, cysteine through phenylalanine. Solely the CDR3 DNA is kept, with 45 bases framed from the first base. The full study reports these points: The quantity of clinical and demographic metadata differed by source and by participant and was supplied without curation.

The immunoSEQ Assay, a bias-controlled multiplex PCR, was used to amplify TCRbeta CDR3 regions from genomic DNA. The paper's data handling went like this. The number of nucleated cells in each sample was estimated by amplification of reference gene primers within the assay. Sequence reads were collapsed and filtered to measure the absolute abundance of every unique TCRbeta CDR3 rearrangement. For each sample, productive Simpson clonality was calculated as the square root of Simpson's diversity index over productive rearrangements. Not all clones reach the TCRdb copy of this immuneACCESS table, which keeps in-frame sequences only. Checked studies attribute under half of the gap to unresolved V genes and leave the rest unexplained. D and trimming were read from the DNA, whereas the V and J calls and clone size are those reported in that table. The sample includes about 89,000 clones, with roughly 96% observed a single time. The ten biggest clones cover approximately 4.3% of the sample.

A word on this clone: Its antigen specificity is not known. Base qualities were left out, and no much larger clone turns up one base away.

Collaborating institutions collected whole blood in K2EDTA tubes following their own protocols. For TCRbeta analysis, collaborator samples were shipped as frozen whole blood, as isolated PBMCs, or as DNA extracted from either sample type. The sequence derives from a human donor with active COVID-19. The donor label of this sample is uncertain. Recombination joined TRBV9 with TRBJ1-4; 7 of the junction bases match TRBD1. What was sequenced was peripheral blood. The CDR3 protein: CASSARQGSNEKLFF. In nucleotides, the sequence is TGTGCCAGCAGCGCCAGACAGGGATCTAATGAAAAACTGTTTTTT.